The rows below give T cell receptor beta chains drawn from one sample of a study of T cell responses to AZD1222 COVID-19 vaccine. Profiling relied on immunoSEQ multiplex PCR, and the TCRdb table lists in-frame clones only, not all of them. The sample lists tens of thousands of clones, about 80% occurring once. The sample was peripheral blood, taken 28 days after the second AZD1222 dose. These receptors were obtained from an adult who received the AZD1222 COVID-19 vaccine. Both conserved end residues are part of each CDR3. A D gene is named only where the DNA matches it firmly. Clone size is stated in some rows and not others, as once, few, many or a class when expanded.

V gene: TRBV5-8; clone size: NA; D gene: TRBD2; J gene: TRBJ2-1; CDR3 protein: CASSLERGPYNEQFF; CDR3 DNA: TGTGCCAGCAGCTTGGAGCGGGGGCCCTACAATGAGCAGTTCTTC
V gene: TRBV27; clone size: few; D gene: NA; J gene: TRBJ1-2; CDR3 protein: CASSLSGWGYGYTF; CDR3 DNA: TGTGCCAGCAGTTTATCCGGGTGGGGCTATGGCTACACCTTC
V gene: TRBV19; clone size: once; D gene: TRBD1; J gene: TRBJ1-5; CDR3 protein: CASTNNLGTDNQPQHF; CDR3 DNA: TGTGCCAGTACCAATAACCTCGGGACAGACAATCAGCCCCAGCATTTT
V gene: TRBV5-7; clone size: NA; D gene: TRBD1; J gene: TRBJ1-5; CDR3 protein: CASSLGGRQGAGNQPQHF; CDR3 DNA: TGTGCCAGCAGCTTGGGGGGGCGACAGGGGGCTGGCAATCAGCCCCAGCATTTT
V gene: TRBV10-1; clone size: once; D gene: NA; J gene: TRBJ2-6; CDR3 protein: CASSEGSSGANVLTF; CDR3 DNA: TGCGCCAGCAGTGAGGGGTCCTCTGGGGCCAACGTCCTGACTTTC
V gene: TRBV6-2/TRBV6-3; clone size: NA; D gene: TRBD1; J gene: TRBJ1-2; CDR3 protein: CASSARQGPGYTF; CDR3 DNA: TGTGCCAGCAGCGCACGACAGGGCCCCGGCTACACCTTC
V gene: TRBV6-1; clone size: NA; D gene: NA; J gene: TRBJ1-5; CDR3 protein: CASSEGQINQPQHF; CDR3 DNA: TGTGCCAGCAGTGAAGGGCAGATCAATCAGCCCCAGCATTTT
V gene: TRBV2; clone size: NA; D gene: TRBD2; J gene: TRBJ2-1; CDR3 protein: CATRASGGPLSSYNEQFF; CDR3 DNA: TGTGCCACCCGGGCTAGCGGGGGCCCCTTGAGCTCCTACAATGAGCAGTTCTTC
V gene: TRBV7-9; clone size: NA; D gene: NA; J gene: TRBJ2-1; CDR3 protein: CASSLGEQFF; CDR3 DNA: TGTGCCAGCAGCTTAGGTGAGCAGTTCTTC
V gene: TRBV7-2; clone size: few; D gene: NA; J gene: TRBJ1-1; CDR3 protein: CASSLYIMNTEAFF; CDR3 DNA: TGTGCCAGCAGCTTATACATAATGAACACTGAAGCTTTCTTT
V gene: TRBV19; clone size: NA; D gene: NA; J gene: TRBJ1-1; CDR3 protein: CASQRNFGTEAFF; CDR3 DNA: TGTGCCAGTCAGCGGAATTTCGGTACTGAAGCTTTCTTT
V gene: TRBV21-1; clone size: NA; D gene: NA; J gene: TRBJ1-2; CDR3 protein: CANPQARDHDRDNGYTF; CDR3 DNA: TGTGCCAACCCCCAAGCCCGGGACCACGACAGGGATAATGGCTACACCTTC
V gene: TRBV3-1/TRBV3-2; clone size: NA; D gene: TRBD2; J gene: TRBJ2-2; CDR3 protein: CASSQDALGSGGSNTGELFF; CDR3 DNA: TGTGCCAGCAGCCAAGACGCCTTAGGTAGCGGGGGATCGAACACCGGGGAGCTGTTTTTT
V gene: TRBV28; clone size: NA; D gene: NA; J gene: TRBJ1-2; CDR3 protein: CASSLVAGPYGYTF; CDR3 DNA: TGTGCCAGCAGTTTAGTCGCCGGACCCTATGGCTACACCTTC
V gene: TRBV5-8; clone size: NA; D gene: TRBD1; J gene: TRBJ1-6; CDR3 protein: CASSGRTGVGSPLHF; CDR3 DNA: TGTGCCAGCAGCGGGAGGACAGGGGTCGGTTCACCCCTCCACTTT
V gene: TRBV29-1; clone size: NA; D gene: NA; J gene: TRBJ1-6; CDR3 protein: CSVAAGSYNSPLHF; CDR3 DNA: TGCAGCGTTGCAGCAGGGTCCTATAATTCACCCCTCCACTTT
V gene: TRBV19; clone size: many; D gene: TRBD1; J gene: TRBJ2-7; CDR3 protein: CASSMTGAYEQYF; CDR3 DNA: TGTGCCAGTAGTATGACAGGGGCCTACGAGCAGTACTTC
V gene: TRBV29-1; clone size: NA; D gene: NA; J gene: TRBJ2-2; CDR3 protein: CSVGRSANTGELFF; CDR3 DNA: TGCAGCGTTGGTCGCAGCGCGAACACCGGGGAGCTGTTTTTT
V gene: TRBV18; clone size: NA; D gene: NA; J gene: TRBJ1-1; CDR3 protein: CASGNEQGSTEAFF; CDR3 DNA: TGTGCCAGCGGTAATGAACAGGGTTCCACTGAAGCTTTCTTT
V gene: TRBV2; clone size: NA; D gene: NA; J gene: TRBJ2-7; CDR3 protein: CASRGSGYEQYF; CDR3 DNA: TGTGCCAGCAGGGGAAGTGGCTACGAGCAGTACTTC
V gene: TRBV4-3; clone size: NA; D gene: TRBD1; J gene: TRBJ1-5; CDR3 protein: CASSPGGAGNQPQHF; CDR3 DNA: TGCGCCAGCAGCCCAGGGGGGGCAGGGAATCAGCCCCAGCATTTT
V gene: TRBV12-3/TRBV12-4; clone size: NA; D gene: NA; J gene: TRBJ2-6; CDR3 protein: CASTTGANVLTF; CDR3 DNA: TGTGCCAGCACCACAGGGGCCAACGTCCTGACTTTC
V gene: TRBV24-1; clone size: NA; D gene: NA; J gene: TRBJ2-3; CDR3 protein: CATGGSTDTQYF; CDR3 DNA: TGTGCCACCGGGGGAAGCACAGATACGCAGTATTTT
V gene: TRBV7-3; clone size: NA; D gene: NA; J gene: TRBJ1-1; CDR3 protein: CASSHNPGQRLNTEAFF; CDR3 DNA: TGTGCCAGCAGCCACAACCCTGGACAACGGCTGAACACTGAAGCTTTCTTT
V gene: TRBV5-6; clone size: NA; D gene: NA; J gene: TRBJ1-3; CDR3 protein: CASSLATRDTDF; CDR3 DNA: TGTGCCAGCAGCTTGGCAACAAGGGACACGGATTTT
V gene: TRBV11-2; clone size: once; D gene: TRBD2; J gene: TRBJ2-5; CDR3 protein: CASSLGLAVQETQYF; CDR3 DNA: TGTGCCAGCAGCCTCGGACTAGCGGTTCAAGAGACCCAGTACTTC
V gene: TRBV9; clone size: NA; D gene: NA; J gene: TRBJ1-1; CDR3 protein: CASSVDDNMNTEAFF; CDR3 DNA: TGTGCCAGCAGCGTGGATGACAATATGAACACTGAAGCTTTCTTT
V gene: TRBV6-5; clone size: many; D gene: TRBD2; J gene: TRBJ2-1; CDR3 protein: CASGGLAGSDEQFF; CDR3 DNA: TGTGCCAGTGGGGGACTAGCGGGGTCAGATGAGCAGTTCTTC
V gene: TRBV5-1; clone size: few; D gene: NA; J gene: TRBJ1-1; CDR3 protein: CASSFTLQDTEAFF; CDR3 DNA: TGCGCCAGCAGCTTTACCCTACAGGACACTGAAGCTTTCTTT
V gene: TRBV6-1; clone size: NA; D gene: TRBD1; J gene: TRBJ2-2; CDR3 protein: CASSEGTGNTGELFF; CDR3 DNA: TGTGCCAGCAGTGAAGGGACAGGGAACACCGGGGAGCTGTTTTTT
V gene: TRBV4-2; clone size: NA; D gene: NA; J gene: TRBJ2-1; CDR3 protein: CASSQVPEDDEQFF; CDR3 DNA: TGTGCCAGCAGCCAAGTACCGGAAGATGATGAGCAGTTCTTC
V gene: TRBV5-1; clone size: NA; D gene: TRBD1; J gene: TRBJ2-7; CDR3 protein: CASSAGQGTYEQYF; CDR3 DNA: TGCGCCAGCAGCGCGGGACAGGGGACCTACGAGCAGTACTTC
V gene: TRBV4-1; clone size: NA; D gene: NA; J gene: TRBJ1-3; CDR3 protein: CASSQGSAWMTGNTIYF; CDR3 DNA: TGCGCCAGCAGCCAAGGTAGCGCGTGGATGACTGGAAACACCATATATTTT
V gene: TRBV5-5; clone size: once; D gene: NA; J gene: TRBJ1-6; CDR3 protein: CASSERGFRRGATAPLHF; CDR3 DNA: TGTGCCAGCAGCGAGCGGGGGTTCAGGAGGGGCGCCACCGCACCCCTCCACTTT
V gene: TRBV10-2; clone size: NA; D gene: NA; J gene: TRBJ1-3; CDR3 protein: CASSESSGGYSGNTIYF; CDR3 DNA: TGCGCCAGCAGTGAGTCTTCGGGGGGTTACTCTGGAAACACCATATATTTT
V gene: TRBV4-3; clone size: NA; D gene: NA; J gene: TRBJ1-4; CDR3 protein: CASSQDGNGNEKLFF; CDR3 DNA: TGCGCCAGCAGCCAAGATGGGAACGGTAATGAAAAACTGTTTTTT
V gene: TRBV6-5; clone size: NA; D gene: TRBD1; J gene: TRBJ2-7; CDR3 protein: CASSYAQGAYEQYF; CDR3 DNA: TGTGCCAGCAGTTATGCACAGGGGGCGTACGAGCAGTACTTC
V gene: TRBV7-2; clone size: NA; D gene: NA; J gene: TRBJ1-6; CDR3 protein: CASSLGRAPSPLHF; CDR3 DNA: TGTGCCAGCAGCTTAGGCAGGGCTCCATCACCCCTCCACTTT
V gene: TRBV7-2; clone size: NA; D gene: TRBD2; J gene: TRBJ2-1; CDR3 protein: CASSLLAAYNEQFF; CDR3 DNA: TGTGCCAGCAGCTTACTAGCGGCTTACAATGAGCAGTTCTTC
V gene: TRBV7-9; clone size: NA; D gene: NA; J gene: TRBJ2-1; CDR3 protein: CASSLLSMSNNEQFF; CDR3 DNA: TGTGCCAGCAGCTTACTCAGTATGAGTAACAATGAGCAGTTCTTC
V gene: TRBV5-1; clone size: NA; D gene: TRBD1; J gene: TRBJ2-2; CDR3 protein: CASSLVGPDRVPLNTGELFF; CDR3 DNA: TGCGCCAGCAGCTTGGTGGGTCCTGACAGGGTCCCTCTTAACACCGGGGAGCTGTTTTTT
V gene: TRBV5-6; clone size: once; D gene: TRBD1; J gene: TRBJ1-5; CDR3 protein: CASSTTGDYSNQPQHF; CDR3 DNA: TGTGCCAGCAGCACGACAGGGGATTATAGCAATCAGCCCCAGCATTTT
V gene: TRBV7-8; clone size: NA; D gene: NA; J gene: TRBJ2-3; CDR3 protein: CASSFPSGGTPDTQYF; CDR3 DNA: TGTGCCAGCAGCTTCCCTAGTGGCGGGACCCCAGATACGCAGTATTTT
V gene: TRBV3-1/TRBV3-2; clone size: NA; D gene: NA; J gene: TRBJ1-2; CDR3 protein: CASSQDLPDRSNYGYTF; CDR3 DNA: TGTGCCAGCAGCCAAGATCTACCGGACAGATCCAACTATGGCTACACCTTC
V gene: TRBV6-5; clone size: few; D gene: NA; J gene: TRBJ1-3; CDR3 protein: CASSSGANTIYF; CDR3 DNA: TGTGCCAGCAGTTCGGGAGCAAACACCATATATTTT